Only a few counts were recorded for the clone carrying this T cell receptor (delta chain). TCRdb has a much larger clone's protein, which differs at residue 17 from the translation of this DNA, likely because of a read error; what is shown is the protein translated from the DNA. TCRdb made new clone calls on the reads using CATT. Among about 5,400 delta-chain clones listed, 14% to 15% were seen once. The data stem from a study of gamma-delta chains in newborns, infants, children. Background on the study: Polyclonal expansion of innate γδ T cells after birth follows microbial exposure.

The material was blood, obtained at baseline. The origin of this receptor is a child who was a newborn, infant or young child, either healthy, febrile or measles-vaccinated (not recorded which).

CDR3 sequence (DNA): TGTGCCTTTCGGCCTTCCTACTGGGGGATACCCAGAGGGGATAAACTCACCTTT. Encoded protein: CAFRPSYWGIPRGDKLTF. This chain links TRDV3 with TRDJ1; TRDD3 matches 12 bases. Germline V gene sequence: CDR1 TVYSNPD, CDR2 GDNSRS (reference sequence). The CDR3 has 18 amino acids.